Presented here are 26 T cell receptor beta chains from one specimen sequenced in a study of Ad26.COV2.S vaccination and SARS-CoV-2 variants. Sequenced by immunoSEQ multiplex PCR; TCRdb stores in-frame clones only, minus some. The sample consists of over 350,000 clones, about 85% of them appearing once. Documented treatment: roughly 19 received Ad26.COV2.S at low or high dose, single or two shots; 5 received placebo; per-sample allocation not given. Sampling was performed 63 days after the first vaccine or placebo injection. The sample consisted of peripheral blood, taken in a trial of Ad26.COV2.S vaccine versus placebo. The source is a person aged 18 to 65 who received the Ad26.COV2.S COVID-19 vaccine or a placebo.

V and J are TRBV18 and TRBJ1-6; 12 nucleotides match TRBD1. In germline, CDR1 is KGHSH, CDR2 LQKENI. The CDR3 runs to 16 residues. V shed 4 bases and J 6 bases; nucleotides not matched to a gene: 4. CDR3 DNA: TGTGCCAGCTCACAGGGACAGGGGGCTGGTAATTCACCCCTCCACTTT. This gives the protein CASSQGQGAGNSPLHF.

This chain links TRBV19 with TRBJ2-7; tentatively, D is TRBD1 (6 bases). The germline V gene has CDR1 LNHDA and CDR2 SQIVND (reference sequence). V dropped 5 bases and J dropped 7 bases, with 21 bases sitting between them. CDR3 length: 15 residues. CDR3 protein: CASSRSQGPLGEQYF. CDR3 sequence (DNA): TGTGCCAGTAGTCGGTCACAGGGTCCCTTGGGGGAGCAGTACTTC.

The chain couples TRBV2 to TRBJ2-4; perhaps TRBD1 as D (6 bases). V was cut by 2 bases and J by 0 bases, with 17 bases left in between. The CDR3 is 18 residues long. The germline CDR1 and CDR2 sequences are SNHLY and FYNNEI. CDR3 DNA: TGTGCCAGCAGTGAACGCTTCCGGACAGACCTAGCCAAAAACATTCAGTACTTC. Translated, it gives CASSERFRTDLAKNIQYF.

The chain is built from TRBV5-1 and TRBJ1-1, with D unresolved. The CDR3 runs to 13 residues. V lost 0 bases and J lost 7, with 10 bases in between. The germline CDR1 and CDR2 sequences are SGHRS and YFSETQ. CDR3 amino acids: CASSLVSQDEAFF. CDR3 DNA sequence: TGCGCCAGCAGCTTGGTATCTCAAGATGAAGCTTTCTTT.

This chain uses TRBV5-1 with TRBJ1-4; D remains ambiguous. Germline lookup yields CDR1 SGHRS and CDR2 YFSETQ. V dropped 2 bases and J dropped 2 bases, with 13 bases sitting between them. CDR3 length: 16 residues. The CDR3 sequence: CASSFRATGTNEKLFF. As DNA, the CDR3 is TGCGCCAGCAGCTTCCGGGCCACTGGGACTAATGAAAAACTGTTTTTT.

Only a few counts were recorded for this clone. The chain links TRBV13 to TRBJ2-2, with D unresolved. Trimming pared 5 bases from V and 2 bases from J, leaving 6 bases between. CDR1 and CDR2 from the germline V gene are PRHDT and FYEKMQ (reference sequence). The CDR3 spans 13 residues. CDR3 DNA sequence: TGTGCCAGCAGCCGCACTAACACCGGGGAGCTGTTTTTT. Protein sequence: CASSRTNTGELFF.

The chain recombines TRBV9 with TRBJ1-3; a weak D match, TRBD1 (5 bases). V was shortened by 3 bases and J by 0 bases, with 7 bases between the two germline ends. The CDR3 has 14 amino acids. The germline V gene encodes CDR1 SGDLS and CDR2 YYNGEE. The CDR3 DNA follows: TGTGCCAGCAGCGAGACAGTCTCTGGAAACACCATATATTTT. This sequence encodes CASSETVSGNTIYF.

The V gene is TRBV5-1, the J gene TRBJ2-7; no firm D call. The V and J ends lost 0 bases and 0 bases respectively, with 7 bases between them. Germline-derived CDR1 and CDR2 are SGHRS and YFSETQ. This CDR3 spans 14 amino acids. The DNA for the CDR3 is TGCGCCAGCAGCTTGGTTTCTATCTCCTACGAGCAGTACTTC. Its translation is CASSLVSISYEQYF.

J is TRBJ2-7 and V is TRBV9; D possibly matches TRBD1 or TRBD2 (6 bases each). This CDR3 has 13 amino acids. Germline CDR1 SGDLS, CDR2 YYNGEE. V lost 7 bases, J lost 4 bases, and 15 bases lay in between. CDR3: CASSPGAPYEQYF. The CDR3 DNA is TGTGCCAGCTCCCCGGGGGCCCCTTACGAGCAGTACTTC. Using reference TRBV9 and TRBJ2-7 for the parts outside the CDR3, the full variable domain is DSGVTQTPKHLITATGQRVTLRCSPRSGDLSVYWYQQSLDQGLQFLIQYYNGEERAKGNILERFSAQQFPDLHSELNLSSLELGDSALYFCASSPGAPYEQYFGPGTRLTVT.

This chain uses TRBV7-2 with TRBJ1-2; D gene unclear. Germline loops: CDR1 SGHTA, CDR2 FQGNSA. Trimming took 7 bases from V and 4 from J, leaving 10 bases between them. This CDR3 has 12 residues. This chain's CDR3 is CASNKDPYGYTF. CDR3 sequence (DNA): TGTGCCAGCAACAAGGACCCCTATGGCTACACCTTC.

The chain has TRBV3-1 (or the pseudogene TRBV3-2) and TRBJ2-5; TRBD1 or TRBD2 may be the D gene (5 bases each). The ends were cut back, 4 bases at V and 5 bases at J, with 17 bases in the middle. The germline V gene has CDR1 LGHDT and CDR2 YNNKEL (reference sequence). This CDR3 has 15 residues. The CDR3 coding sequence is TGTGCCAGCAGCCGTGGGACGAGAAGGTTCGAGACCCAGTACTTC. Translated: CASSRGTRRFETQYF.

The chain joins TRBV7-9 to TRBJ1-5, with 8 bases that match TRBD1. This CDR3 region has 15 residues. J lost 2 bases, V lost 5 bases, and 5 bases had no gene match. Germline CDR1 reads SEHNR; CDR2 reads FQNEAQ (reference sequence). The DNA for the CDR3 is TGTGCCAGCAGCCCCGCAGGGGGCGGCAATCAGCCCCAGCATTTT. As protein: CASSPAGGGNQPQHF.

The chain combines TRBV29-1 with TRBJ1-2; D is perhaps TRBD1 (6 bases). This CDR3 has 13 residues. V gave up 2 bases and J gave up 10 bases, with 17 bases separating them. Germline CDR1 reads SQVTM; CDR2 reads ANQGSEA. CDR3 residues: CSVENPGHLYYTF. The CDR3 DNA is TGCAGCGTTGAAAACCCGGGACATCTCTACTACACCTTC.

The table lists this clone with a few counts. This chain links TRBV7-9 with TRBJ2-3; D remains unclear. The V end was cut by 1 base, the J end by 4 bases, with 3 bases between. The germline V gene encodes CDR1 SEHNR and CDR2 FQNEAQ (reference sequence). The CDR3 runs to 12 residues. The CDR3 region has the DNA TGTGCCAGCAGCTTAGTAGCAGATACGCAGTATTTT. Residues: CASSLVADTQYF.

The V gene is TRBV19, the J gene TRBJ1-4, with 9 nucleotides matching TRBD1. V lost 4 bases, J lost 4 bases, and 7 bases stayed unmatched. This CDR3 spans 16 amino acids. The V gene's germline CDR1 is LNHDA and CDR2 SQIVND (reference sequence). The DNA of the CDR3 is TGTGCCAGTAGTACCTTCTTGGGACAGGGTAATGAAAAACTGTTTTTT. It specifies CASSTFLGQGNEKLFF.

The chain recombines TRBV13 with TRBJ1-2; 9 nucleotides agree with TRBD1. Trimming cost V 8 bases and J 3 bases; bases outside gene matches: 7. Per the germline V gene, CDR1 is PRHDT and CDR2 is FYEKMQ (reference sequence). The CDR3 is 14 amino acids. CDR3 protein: CASRSQGADYGYTF. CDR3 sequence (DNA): TGTGCCAGCCGCTCACAGGGGGCGGACTATGGCTACACCTTC.

The CDR3 sequence is CASSPTGSATQYF. In DNA, the CDR3 is TGTGCCAGCAGCCCAACAGGGTCGGCGACCCAGTACTTC. This rearrangement joins TRBV7-2 to TRBJ2-5, with a tentative D call TRBD1 (6 bases). V dropped 5 bases and J dropped 7 bases, with 14 bases sitting between them. CDR3 length: 13 amino acids. Germline-derived CDR1 and CDR2 are SGHTA and FQGNSA. The full variable domain, completed using reference TRBV7-2 and TRBJ2-5, is GAGVSQSPSNKVTEKGKDVELRCDPISGHTALYWYRQSLGQGLEFLIYFQGNSAPDKSGLPSDRFSAERTGGSVSTLTIQRTQQEDSAVYLCASSPTGSATQYFGPGTRLLVL.

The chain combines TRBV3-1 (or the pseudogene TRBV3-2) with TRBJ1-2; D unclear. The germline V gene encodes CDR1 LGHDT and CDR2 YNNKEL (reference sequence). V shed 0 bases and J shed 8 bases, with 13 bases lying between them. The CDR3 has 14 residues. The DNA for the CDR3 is TGTGCCAGCAGCCAAGATTGGGCAGGAGGAGGCTACACCTTC. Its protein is CASSQDWAGGGYTF.

The CDR3 loop reads CASTPLQDSIQPQHF. The DNA for the CDR3 is TGTGCCAGCACCCCTTTACAGGATAGTATTCAGCCCCAGCATTTT. The chain recombines TRBV28 with TRBJ1-5; D perhaps matches TRBD1 (5 bases). Trimming removed 7 bases at V and 6 bases at J, with 19 bases between. In germline, CDR1 is MDHEN, CDR2 SYDVKM. There are 15 residues in the CDR3.

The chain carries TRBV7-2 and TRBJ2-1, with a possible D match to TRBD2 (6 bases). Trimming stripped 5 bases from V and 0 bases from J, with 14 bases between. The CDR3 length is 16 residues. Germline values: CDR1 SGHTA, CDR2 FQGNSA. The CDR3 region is CASSVSGPSSYNEQFF. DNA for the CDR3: TGTGCCAGCAGCGTTAGCGGCCCTAGCTCCTACAATGAGCAGTTCTTC.

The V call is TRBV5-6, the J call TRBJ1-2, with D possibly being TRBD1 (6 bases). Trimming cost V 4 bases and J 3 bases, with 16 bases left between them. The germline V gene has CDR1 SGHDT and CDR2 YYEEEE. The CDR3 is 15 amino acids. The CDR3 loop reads CASSANRVSDYGYTF. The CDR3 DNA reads TGTGCCAGCAGCGCAAACAGGGTTAGCGACTATGGCTACACCTTC. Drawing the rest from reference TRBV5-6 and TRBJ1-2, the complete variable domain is DAGVTQSPTHLIKTRGQQVTLRCSPKSGHDTVSWYQQALGQGPQFIFQYYEEEERQRGNFPDRFSGHQFPNYSSELNVNALLLGDSALYLCASSANRVSDYGYTFGSGTRLTVV.

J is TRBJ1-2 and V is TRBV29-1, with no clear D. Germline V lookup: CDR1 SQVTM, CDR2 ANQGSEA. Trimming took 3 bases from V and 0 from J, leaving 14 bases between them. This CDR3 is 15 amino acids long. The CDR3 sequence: CSVDFGFGANYGYTF. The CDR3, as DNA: TGCAGCGTTGATTTTGGGTTTGGGGCTAACTATGGCTACACCTTC.

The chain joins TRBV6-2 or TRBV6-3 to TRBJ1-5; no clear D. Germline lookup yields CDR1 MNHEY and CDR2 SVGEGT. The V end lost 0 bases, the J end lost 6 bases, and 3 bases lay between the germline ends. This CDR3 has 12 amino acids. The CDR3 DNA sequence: TGTGCCAGCAGTTACTCATCTCAGCCCCAGCATTTT. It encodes CASSYSSQPQHF.

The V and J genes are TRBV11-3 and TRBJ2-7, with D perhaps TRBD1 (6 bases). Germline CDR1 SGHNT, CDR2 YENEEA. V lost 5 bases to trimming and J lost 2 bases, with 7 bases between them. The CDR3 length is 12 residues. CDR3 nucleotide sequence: TGTGCCAGCAGCGGGGACACCTACGAGCAGTACTTC. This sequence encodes CASSGDTYEQYF.

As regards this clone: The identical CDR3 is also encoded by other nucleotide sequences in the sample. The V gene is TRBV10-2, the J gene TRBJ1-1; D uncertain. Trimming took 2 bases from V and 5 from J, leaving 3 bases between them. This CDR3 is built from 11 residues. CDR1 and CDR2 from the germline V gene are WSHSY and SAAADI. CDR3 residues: CASSEGTEAFF. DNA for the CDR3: TGCGCCAGCAGTGAGGGTACTGAAGCTTTCTTT.

Written as DNA, the CDR3 is TGTGCCAGCAGCTTGGGGACAGGGTGGGAGACCCAGTACTTC. Translating gives CASSLGTGWETQYF. The chain couples TRBV11-2 to TRBJ2-5; 9 bases line up with TRBD1. After removal of 3 bases from V and 5 bases from J, the junction contained 4 bases not matched to a gene. The CDR3 consists of 14 residues. Germline values: CDR1 SGHAT, CDR2 FQNNGV.